This T cell receptor beta chain was identified in a study of OX40 agonist ivuxolimab in advanced cancers. The method was immunoSEQ multiplex PCR; TCRdb's version includes in-frame clones alone and lacks a portion of them. The top ten clones hold 1.2% to 1.5% of a sample with over 45,000 clones, about 89% of them seen once. CDR1 and CDR2 (germline): SGHRS, YFSETQ. There are 16 residues in the CDR3. Trimming took 0 bases from V and 2 from J; bases not matched to a gene: 3. This material consisted of CD4+ or CD8+ T cells sorted from blood, taken in a trial of the OX40 agonist ivuxolimab. The sequence was obtained from an adult with an advanced solid tumor such as melanoma, head and neck, liver or kidney cancer. The gene calls are TRBV5-1 and TRBJ2-1; TRBD2 aligns across 9 bases. CDR3 sequence: CASSLALAGAYNEQFF. The CDR3 region has the DNA TGCGCCAGCAGCTTGGCCTTAGCGGGGGCCTACAATGAGCAGTTCTTC.